This T cell receptor (beta chain) was captured in a study of cytomegalovirus exposure and HLA in healthy donors. The germline V gene encodes CDR1 MNHEY and CDR2 SVGAGI. Trimming stripped 2 bases from V and 3 bases from J, with 14 bases between. The CDR3 totals 15 residues. Both 60 Vbeta primers and 13 Jbeta primers went into the PCR. Here immunoSEQ multiplex PCR was the method, and the copy in TCRdb shows in-frame clones only, minus some. The repertoire holds around 180,000 clones, with roughly 78% as singletons. The V gene is TRBV6-5, the J gene TRBJ2-7, with a weak D call TRBD1 (7 bases). The sequence came from a woman aged 50 to 65 in good health and CMV-seropositive. Sequencing was performed on PBMCs. The CDR3 loop is CASSYRQGAGYEQYF. For the CDR3, the DNA is TGTGCCAGCAGTTACCGACAGGGAGCGGGCTACGAGCAGTACTTC.